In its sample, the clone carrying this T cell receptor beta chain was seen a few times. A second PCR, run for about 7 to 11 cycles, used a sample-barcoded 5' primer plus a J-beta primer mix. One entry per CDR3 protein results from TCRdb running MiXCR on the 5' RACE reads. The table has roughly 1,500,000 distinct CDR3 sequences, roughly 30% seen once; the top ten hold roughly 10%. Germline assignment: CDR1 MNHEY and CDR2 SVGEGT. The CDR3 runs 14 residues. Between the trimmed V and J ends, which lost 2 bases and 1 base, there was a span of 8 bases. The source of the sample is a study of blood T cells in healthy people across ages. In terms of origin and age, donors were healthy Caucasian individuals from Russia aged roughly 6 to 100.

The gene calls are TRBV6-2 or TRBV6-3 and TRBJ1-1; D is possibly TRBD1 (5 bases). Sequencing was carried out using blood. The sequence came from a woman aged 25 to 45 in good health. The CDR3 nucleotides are TGTGCCAGCAGTTACGTTCAGGGGAACACTGAAGCTTTCTTT. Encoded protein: CASSYVQGNTEAFF.